Each of the 15 T cell receptor beta chains below was sequenced from the same sample in a study of blood T cells in healthy people across ages. Primers used in a second PCR of roughly 7 to 12 cycles were a sample-barcoded 5' primer and a J-beta primer mix. TCRdb re-called the 5' RACE reads through MiXCR, storing one row per CDR3 protein. The sample has around 870,000 distinct CDR3 sequences; around 30% are singletons. Sequencing was done on a sample of blood. The receptors here all came from an elderly woman in good health.

Comments on this clonotype: A much more abundant neighbour one base away suggests this may be a read error. The chain joins TRBV24-1 to TRBJ2-4, with 7 bases matching TRBD1. The J call is doubtful: the DNA matches TRBJ2-1 better. CDR1 is KGHDR and CDR2 is SFDVKD in the germline V gene. CDR3 length: 16 amino acids. The CDR3: CATSDPDREAKNIQFF. The CDR3 nucleotides are TGTGCCACCAGTGATCCCGACAGGGAAGCCAAAAACATTCAGTTCTTC.

At least ten counts were recorded for this clonotype. The chain combines TRBV20-1 with TRBJ2-5, with TRBD2 matching 10 bases. CDR3 length equals 15 residues. Trimming took 5 bases from V and 4 from J; bases not matched to a gene: 10. CDR1 is DFQATT, CDR2 SNEGSKA, per germline (reference sequence). The CDR3, as DNA: TGCAGTGCTGCAGAAGCGGGGGGGCCGCGAGAGACCCAGTACTTC. It encodes CSAAEAGGPRETQYF.

The V gene is TRBV6-2 or TRBV6-3, the J gene TRBJ2-7, with TRBD2 as a possible D gene (5 bases). The J call is doubtful: the DNA matches TRBJ2-5 better. The CDR3 runs 12 residues. From germline, CDR1 is MNHEY and CDR2 SVGEGT. The CDR3 DNA reads as TGTGCCAGCAGAGGGAGCTGTGGGACCCAGTACTTC. It codes for CASRGSCGTQYF.

This clonotype has a handful of counts. The chain recombines TRBV12-3 or TRBV12-4 with TRBJ1-2; no clear D. This CDR3 is 16 amino acids long. The germline V and J ends were trimmed by 3 bases and 0 bases, with 14 bases remaining between them. CDR3 protein: CASSFSPQRTNYGYTF. The CDR3 DNA is TGTGCCAGCAGTTTTTCACCCCAAAGGACTAACTATGGCTACACCTTC.

Regarding this clonotype: One base away lies a much larger clone, so this may be a sequencing read error. The J gene is TRBJ1-4, the V gene TRBV20-1, with D possibly TRBD1 on 6 matching bases. The V gene's germline CDR1 is DFQATT and CDR2 SNEGSKA (reference sequence). This CDR3 spans 14 amino acids. CDR3 amino acids: CSAPPVGGGEKRFF. The CDR3 region has the DNA TGCAGTGCCCCCCCCGTCGGGGGCGGCGAAAAACGGTTTTTT.

This clonotype was observed a handful of times. The chain employs TRBV11-2 and TRBJ2-5; maybe TRBD2 (5 bases). The CDR3 covers 11 residues. Germline CDR1 and CDR2: SGHAT and FQNNGV. The V gene lost 6 bases and the J gene lost 11 bases, with 13 bases spanning the gap. The CDR3 DNA is TGTGCCAGCAGTGATTCCGGGGAGCAGTACTTC. It codes for CASSDSGEQYF.

This clonotype was recorded many times. The V gene is TRBV7-2, the J gene TRBJ1-2; D remains ambiguous. The CDR3 has 16 residues. Germline CDR1 and CDR2: SGHTA and FQGNSA. The V and J ends lost 5 bases and 5 bases respectively, with 21 bases between them. CDR3 nucleotide sequence: TGTGCCAGCAGCCCAGCCCTATTAACGGACCATTATGGCTACACCTTC. This translates into CASSPALLTDHYGYTF. Together with reference TRBV7-2 and TRBJ1-2, the CDR3 gives the full variable domain: GAGVSQSPSNKVTEKGKDVELRCDPISGHTALYWYRQSLGQGLEFLIYFQGNSAPDKSGLPSDRFSAERTGGSVSTLTIQRTQQEDSAVYLCASSPALLTDHYGYTFGSGTRLTVV.

This clonotype showed up many times. The chain uses TRBV2 and TRBJ2-7; the match to TRBD1 covers 7 bases. Losses at the gene ends were 6 bases for V and 3 bases for J; bases not matched to a gene: 11. The CDR3 length is 15 residues. CDR1 is SNHLY and CDR2 is FYNNEI in the germline V gene. CDR3: CASRRVRDRNYEQYF. As DNA, the CDR3 is TGTGCCAGCAGGAGGGTCCGGGACAGAAACTACGAGCAGTACTTC.

This clonotype appeared many times. J is TRBJ1-2 and V is TRBV12-3 or TRBV12-4, with 11 positions matching TRBD1. CDR3 length: 16 amino acids. The V and J ends lost 5 bases and 3 bases, in that order; junction bases with no gene match: 8. CDR3 coding DNA: TGTGCCAGCAGTGACCTCCGGGACAGGGGGGACTATGGCTACACCTTC. Translation gives CASSDLRDRGDYGYTF.

This clonotype has at least ten counts. In DNA, the CDR3 is TGTGCCAGCAGCTTTCTAGCGGGGGGGGGCAACAATGAGCAGTTCTTC. As protein: CASSFLAGGGNNEQFF. The rearrangement links TRBV27 to TRBJ2-1, with TRBD2 matching over 12 bases. This CDR3 has 16 residues. Germline V gene sequence: CDR1 MNHEY, CDR2 SMNVEV (reference sequence). V lost 6 bases to trimming and J lost 5 bases; unmatched junction nucleotides: 8.

This clonotype was counted at least ten times. CDR3 nucleotide sequence: TGTGCCAGCAGTCCAAACCCCCCGGGGGGTTGGGGGGAGACCCAGTACTTC. It specifies CASSPNPPGGWGETQYF. This sequence joins TRBV28 and TRBJ2-5; 7 nucleotides agree with TRBD2. V was clipped by 5 bases and J by 5 bases; unmatched bases: 17. Germline V gives CDR1 MDHEN, CDR2 SYDVKM. The CDR3 is 17 amino acids.

Many counts were recorded for this clonotype. The chain joins TRBV7-9 to TRBJ2-3; D is possibly TRBD1 or TRBD2 (5 bases each). Germline lookup yields CDR1 SEHNR and CDR2 FQNEAQ (reference sequence). V was pared by 6 bases and J by 3 bases, with 10 bases between. The CDR3 consists of 13 residues. The CDR3 DNA sequence: TGTGCCAGCAGGGGGGATGATACAGATACGCAGTATTTT. It is translated as CASRGDDTDTQYF.

This clonotype has a count of ten or more. The chain links TRBV7-2 to TRBJ2-1, with TRBD2 matching over 11 bases. Losses at the gene ends were 2 bases for V and 0 bases for J; bases not matched to a gene: 12. The CDR3 extends over 20 amino acids. Germline lookup yields CDR1 SGHTA and CDR2 FQGNSA. The CDR3 nucleotides read TGTGCCAGCAGCTTAAGGCGGCTTAGCGGGGGGGGAAGCTCCTACAATGAGCAGTTCTTC. It specifies CASSLRRLSGGGSSYNEQFF.

This clonotype was counted ten times or more. The chain uses TRBV20-1 and TRBJ2-1; D is undetermined. The germline gives CDR1 DFQATT, CDR2 SNEGSKA (reference sequence). The CDR3 is 17 residues long. V dropped 3 bases and J dropped 0 bases, with 18 bases sitting between them. DNA for the CDR3: TGCAGTGCTAGTTCGGCTCATGGGCAAGCCTCCTACAATGAGCAGTTCTTC. Translating gives CSASSAHGQASYNEQFF.

This clonotype appeared many times. This chain connects TRBV10-3 to TRBJ2-3; 8 nucleotides line up with TRBD2. The CDR3 totals 15 residues. CDR1 is ENHRY and CDR2 is SYGVKD in the germline V gene. V shed 2 bases, J shed 3 bases, and the junction held 4 bases outside the gene matches. The CDR3 DNA follows: TGTGCCATCAGTGAGAGGGCGGGGGGAACAGATACGCAGTATTTT. It specifies CAISERAGGTDTQYF.